The 23 T cell receptor beta chains presented below share a single source sample, sequenced in a study of technical replicates of blood from four donors. TCRdb keeps only in-frame clones here, not all; method: immunoSEQ multiplex PCR. The data contain 87,000 or so clones, roughly 94% of them singletons. The sample comprised T cells isolated from PBMCs. The receptor set was obtained from a human donor in good health.

The chain recombines TRBV7-8 with TRBJ1-2; D uncertain. V was pared by 1 base and J by 6 bases, with 18 bases between. The CDR3 is made up of 16 amino acids. The germline gives CDR1 SGHVS, CDR2 FQNEAQ. The CDR3 nucleotides read TGTGCCAGCAGCTTAGGGGCCGTGGAGGGTAGGAATGGCTACACCTTC. Encoded protein: CASSLGAVEGRNGYTF. The variable domain in full, with the rest retrieved from reference TRBV7-8 and TRBJ1-2, is GAGVSQSPRYKVAKRGQDVALRCDPISGHVSLFWYQQALGQGPEFLTYFQNEAQLDKSGLPSDRFFAERPEGSVSTLKIQRTQQEDSAVYLCASSLGAVEGRNGYTFGSGTRLTVV.

V gene TRBV27 combines with J gene TRBJ2-2; 13 positions agree with TRBD2. Germline CDR1 MNHEY, CDR2 SMNVEV (reference sequence). Germline trimming cut 5 bases from V and 7 bases from J; bases unmatched to any gene: 4. The CDR3 totals 15 residues. In DNA, the CDR3 is TGTGCCAGCAGTGTAGGGACTAGCGGGAACGGGGAGCTGTTTTTT. Its translation: CASSVGTSGNGELFF.

This chain joins TRBV28 and TRBJ2-7, with TRBD1 matching 7 bases. The CDR3 loop spans 13 amino acids. J was trimmed by 4 bases and V by 11 bases; bases with no gene match: 11. Germline V gives CDR1 MDHEN, CDR2 SYDVKM. CDR3: CAGSRQGPYEQYF. The CDR3 coding sequence is TGTGCCGGGTCAAGACAGGGTCCTTACGAGCAGTACTTC.

The rearrangement links TRBV21-1 to TRBJ2-2; TRBD1 is the table's D call and was not checked against the DNA. TRBV21-1 is recorded as a pseudogene. The CDR3 runs to 12 residues. As DNA, the CDR3 is TGTGCCAGCAGAGGGGGTACCGGGGAGCTGTTTTTT. Protein: CASRGGTGELFF.

The V call is TRBV7-6, the J call TRBJ2-5, with a possible D match to TRBD2 (5 bases). The CDR3 has 14 amino acids. Germline assignment: CDR1 SGHVS and CDR2 FNYEAQ. With 5 bases removed from V and 5 bases from J, the gap between germline ends came to 15 bases. The CDR3 nucleotides read TGTGCCAGCAGCCGCGCTACGGGGTGGGAGACCCAGTACTTC. This codes for CASSRATGWETQYF. Filled out from reference TRBV7-6 and TRBJ2-5, the complete variable domain reads GAGVSQSPRYKVTKRGQDVALRCDPISGHVSLYWYRQALGQGPEFLTYFNYEAQQDKSGLPNDRFSAERPEGSISTLTIQRTEQRDSAMYRCASSRATGWETQYFGPGTRLLVL.

The V and J genes are TRBV30 and TRBJ1-2; D uncertain. The germline V gene encodes CDR1 GTSNPN and CDR2 SVGIG (reference sequence). Deletions cut 0 bases from V and 6 bases from J, with 11 bases between. The CDR3 sequence is 13 residues long. The CDR3 nucleotides are TGTGCCTGGAGTGTATTCCAGGAGGATGGCTACACCTTC. Translation gives CAWSVFQEDGYTF.

The V gene is TRBV7-9, the J gene TRBJ2-1; 7 bases agree with TRBD1. The CDR3 runs 16 residues. J lost 8 bases, V lost 0 bases, and 10 bases had no gene match. Germline CDR1 SEHNR, CDR2 FQNEAQ (reference sequence). This CDR3 is CASSLAVGGAWDEQFF. CDR3 coding DNA: TGTGCCAGCAGCTTAGCAGTAGGGGGCGCCTGGGATGAGCAGTTCTTC. The full variable domain, rest sourced from reference TRBV7-9 and TRBJ2-1, is DTGVSQNPRHKITKRGQNVTFRCDPISEHNRLYWYRQTLGQGPEFLTYFQNEAQLEKSRLLSDRFSAERPKGSFSTLEIQRTEQGDSAMYLCASSLAVGGAWDEQFFGPGTRLTVL.

In DNA, the CDR3 is TGTGCCAGCACTTTTAGGGGGCCGCCCCAGCATTTT. Protein: CASTFRGPPQHF. The chain employs TRBV28 and TRBJ1-5; 7 bases line up with TRBD1. Germline loops: CDR1 MDHEN, CDR2 SYDVKM. Trimming cost V 7 bases and J 9 bases; bases outside gene matches: 6. The CDR3 consists of 12 residues.

The gene calls are TRBV7-9 and TRBJ1-1; D unresolved. Germline V gives CDR1 SEHNR, CDR2 FQNEAQ (reference sequence). This CDR3 region has 12 residues. V lost 3 bases, J lost 4 bases, and 6 bases lay in between. In DNA, the CDR3 is TGTGCCAGCAGCTTGGCCCCCACTGAAGCTTTCTTT. It yields the protein CASSLAPTEAFF.

This chain connects TRBV5-5 to TRBJ2-1, with D hard to call. The CDR3 is 14 amino acids. The V gene's germline CDR1 is SGHKS and CDR2 YYEKEE (reference sequence). V was shortened by 1 base and J by 6 bases, with 11 bases between the two germline ends. CDR3: CASSLRWQVNEQFF. DNA for the CDR3: TGTGCCAGCAGCTTGAGATGGCAGGTCAATGAGCAGTTCTTC.

V is TRBV7-8 and J is TRBJ1-5; D is possibly TRBD1 (6 bases). The V and J ends lost 5 bases and 5 bases respectively, with 19 bases between them. The CDR3 runs 16 residues. Germline CDR1 is SGHVS and CDR2 is FQNEAQ. The CDR3 region is CASSAFRLTGYQPQHF. CDR3 coding DNA: TGTGCCAGCAGCGCTTTTAGATTAACAGGGTATCAGCCCCAGCATTTT. The entire variable domain, with the rest obtained from reference TRBV7-8 and TRBJ1-5, is as follows: GAGVSQSPRYKVAKRGQDVALRCDPISGHVSLFWYQQALGQGPEFLTYFQNEAQLDKSGLPSDRFFAERPEGSVSTLKIQRTQQEDSAVYLCASSAFRLTGYQPQHFGDGTRLSIL.

The chain recombines TRBV4-1 with TRBJ2-7; 8 bases line up with TRBD1. The CDR3 is 15 residues long. The germline V gene has CDR1 MGHRA and CDR2 YSYEKL. J was trimmed by 5 bases and V by 1 base; bases with no gene match: 7. The DNA for the CDR3 is TGCGCCAGCAGCCAAGGAGCAGGGGGCGATAACGAGCAGTACTTC. Amino acid sequence: CASSQGAGGDNEQYF.

This sequence joins TRBV27 and TRBJ1-1; D uncertain. Trimming took off 3 bases at V and 0 bases at J, with 5 bases between the two ends. The CDR3 runs to 13 residues. Germline lookup yields CDR1 MNHEY and CDR2 SMNVEV (reference sequence). The CDR3 region is CASSFAMNTEAFF. Written as DNA, the CDR3 is TGTGCCAGCAGTTTTGCGATGAACACTGAAGCTTTCTTT.

This sequence joins TRBV30 and TRBJ1-3, with D unclear. Germline CDR1 reads GTSNPN; CDR2 reads SVGIG (reference sequence). The V and J ends lost 0 bases and 5 bases respectively, with 8 bases between them. The CDR3 has 13 residues. The CDR3 sequence is CAWSVQPRNTIYF. CDR3 nucleotides: TGTGCCTGGAGTGTGCAACCTAGAAACACCATATATTTT.

The CDR3 DNA follows: TGTGCCAGCAGCTTAGAGGGCAACACTGAAGCTTTCTTT. Its protein product is CASSLEGNTEAFF. V and J are TRBV11-2 and TRBJ1-1; no clear D gene. Germline V gene sequence: CDR1 SGHAT, CDR2 FQNNGV. The CDR3 has 13 residues. Trimming shortened V by 0 bases and J by 2 bases, and 4 bases separated the two germline ends.

J is TRBJ1-6 and V is TRBV30, with 7 bases lining up with TRBD1. This CDR3 spans 14 amino acids. Germline V lookup: CDR1 GTSNPN, CDR2 SVGIG (reference sequence). Trimming removed 1 base from V and 7 bases from J; junction bases left unmatched: 4. CDR3 sequence: CAWSGTGVNSPLHF. In nucleotides, the CDR3 is TGTGCCTGGAGTGGAACAGGGGTGAATTCACCCCTCCACTTT.

The CDR3 sequence: CASSSGTGPYEQYF. CDR3 nucleotide sequence: TGTGCCAGTAGTTCGGGGACAGGGCCCTACGAGCAGTACTTC. The chain couples TRBV19 to TRBJ2-7; 9 bases match TRBD1. J gave up 2 bases and V 5 bases, and 4 bases lay outside the gene matches. Germline V gives CDR1 LNHDA, CDR2 SQIVND (reference sequence). The CDR3 spans 14 residues.

J is TRBJ2-7 and V is TRBV6-5, with D possibly being TRBD1 (7 bases). V was clipped by 0 bases and J by 0 bases, with 12 bases between them. Germline CDR1 reads MNHEY; CDR2 reads SVGAGI. The CDR3 is 16 amino acids. The CDR3 DNA follows: TGTGCCAGCAGTTACTCGGGGGGACAGCTCTCCTACGAGCAGTACTTC. Translating it yields CASSYSGGQLSYEQYF.

The V gene is TRBV9, the J gene TRBJ1-2; D possibly corresponds to TRBD1 (6 bases). Germline V gene lookup returns CDR1 SGDLS and CDR2 YYNGEE. V gave up 1 base and J gave up 2 bases, with 12 bases separating them. This CDR3 contains 15 residues. Here the CDR3 DNA reads TGTGCCAGCAGCGTAATGGAACAGGGAAACTATGGCTACACCTTC. Its translation is CASSVMEQGNYGYTF. The variable domain in full, completed from reference TRBV9 and TRBJ1-2, reads DSGVTQTPKHLITATGQRVTLRCSPRSGDLSVYWYQQSLDQGLQFLIQYYNGEERAKGNILERFSAQQFPDLHSELNLSSLELGDSALYFCASSVMEQGNYGYTFGSGTRLTVV.

This clone was detected a few times. V usage is TRBV9 and J usage is TRBJ1-5; D is undetermined. CDR3 length: 13 residues. In germline, CDR1 is SGDLS, CDR2 YYNGEE. The V and J ends lost 8 bases and 6 bases respectively, with 15 bases between them. As DNA, the CDR3 is TGTGCCAGTAGCACGGGATTGTCTCAGCCCCAGCATTTT. Its protein product is CASSTGLSQPQHF.

This rearrangement joins TRBV19 to TRBJ2-7, with a weak D call TRBD2 (5 bases). V was trimmed by 5 bases and J by 1 base, leaving 12 bases between them. Looked up from germline, CDR1 is LNHDA and CDR2 is SQIVND (reference sequence). The CDR3 runs to 14 residues. CDR3 loop: CASSPGPGSYEQYF. CDR3 DNA: TGTGCCAGTAGTCCCGGCCCGGGGTCCTACGAGCAGTACTTC.

The chain links TRBV4-1 to TRBJ2-1; 11 nucleotides match TRBD2. CDR3 size: 15 residues. Germline V lookup: CDR1 MGHRA, CDR2 YSYEKL. V trimming: 5 bases; J trimming: 8 bases; junction bases outside the gene matches: 8. CDR3: CASSSATSGRHEQFF. CDR3 sequence (DNA): TGCGCCAGCAGCTCTGCTACTAGCGGGAGACATGAGCAGTTCTTC.

This clone has just one count. The V gene is TRBV11-3, the J gene TRBJ2-7, with 11 bases lining up with TRBD2. CDR3 length equals 20 residues. Germline V gene sequence: CDR1 SGHNT, CDR2 YENEEA. Trimming took 0 bases from V and 0 from J; bases not matched to a gene: 13. CDR3 bases: TGTGCCAGCAGCTTAGAGAGGTGGCTAGCGGGAGGACTTAGCTCCTACGAGCAGTACTTC. Translating gives CASSLERWLAGGLSSYEQYF.